These 18 T cell receptor beta chains originate from one sample sequenced in a study of tumor and adjacent non-tumor tissue in lung cancer. TCRbeta libraries were built with three rounds of nested PCR, modified from ARM-PCR. Each CDR3 protein gets one entry after TCRdb re-called the multiplex PCR reads with MiXCR. The data show about 76,000 distinct CDR3 sequences, around 70% seen once. RNA was extracted from bulk tissue without any cell sorting. Sequencing was done on a sample of lung tumor tissue. These receptor sequences come from an older woman with non-small cell lung cancer.

This clonotype has a single count. The germline gene is not matched at one end of the junction; a read error may be the cause. The chain couples TRBV30 to TRBJ1-2; D is unresolved. The germline V gene encodes CDR1 GTSNPN and CDR2 SVGIG (reference sequence). The CDR3 extends over 12 amino acids. This CDR3 is CAWSVLVDGDTF. CDR3 DNA sequence: TGTGCCTGGAGTGTACTTGTCGATGGCGACACCTTC.

This clonotype was seen repeatedly, ten times or more. This CDR3 is CASSLNSYEQYF. In DNA, the CDR3 is TGTGCCAGCAGCCTGAACTCCTACGAGCAGTACTTC. The rearrangement links TRBV7-9 to TRBJ2-7; D unresolved. This CDR3 has 12 residues. Looked up from germline, CDR1 is SEHNR and CDR2 is FQNEAQ (reference sequence). Trimming pared 5 bases from V and 0 bases from J, leaving 5 bases between.

As for this clonotype: This clone may be a read error of a much larger clone one base away. The rearrangement joins TRBV24-1 to TRBJ2-3, with D possibly being TRBD2 (5 bases). Germline V gene data show CDR1 as KGHDR and CDR2 as SFDVKD. V was trimmed by 5 bases and J by 5 bases, leaving 19 bases between them. The CDR3 is 16 residues long. The CDR3 sequence is CATSGPAREPRDTQYF. The CDR3 nucleotides are TGTGCCACCAGTGGTCCGGCCCGGGAACCCAGAGATACGCAGTATTTT.

This clonotype was detected only a few times. A much larger clone sits a single nucleotide away, making a read error possible. This chain links TRBV20-1 with TRBJ2-5, with 8 bases identical to TRBD1. The J call may be incorrect, as the DNA end agrees better with TRBJ2-1. From germline, CDR1 is DFQATT and CDR2 SNEGSKA (reference sequence). The CDR3 is 14 amino acids. The DNA of the CDR3 is TGCAGTGCCAGGGGCGGACAGGGCTGGGAGACCCAGTTCTTC. It is translated as CSARGGQGWETQFF.

The chain recombines TRBV29-1 with TRBJ2-5; 14 bases agree with TRBD2. This CDR3 region has 13 residues. CDR1 is SQVTM, CDR2 ANQGSEA, per germline. The CDR3 protein is CSAGLAGGYTQYF. In DNA form, the CDR3 reads TGCAGTGCCGGACTAGCGGGAGGCTATACCCAGTACTTC.

Concerning this clonotype itself: As the CDR3 is not closed by the conserved phenylalanine or tryptophan, this likely results from a read error. The rearrangement joins TRBV6-5 to TRBJ2-3; D possibly matches TRBD1 or TRBD2 (5 bases each). This CDR3 spans 13 amino acids. Germline lookup yields CDR1 MNHEY and CDR2 SVGAGI. The CDR3, as DNA: TGTGTCAGCAGTTGGGGGTTCTCAGATACGCAGTATGTT. Amino acids: CVSSWGFSDTQYV.

V gene TRBV12-3 or TRBV12-4 combines with J gene TRBJ2-3; 12 bases are shared with TRBD2. V dropped 6 bases and J dropped 15; count of bases not matched to a gene: 19. The CDR3 has 16 residues. The CDR3 coding sequence is TGTGCCAGCAGGCCCGAGACTAGCGGGAGTTTGAATACGCTATATTTT. Amino acid sequence: CASRPETSGSLNTLYF.

This clonotype was observed a single time. V and J are TRBV29-1 and TRBJ2-7; D is ambiguous. Trimming took 5 bases from V and 9 from J, leaving 20 bases between them. The V gene's germline CDR1 is SQVTM and CDR2 ANQGSEA. This CDR3 is built from 13 residues. The CDR3 DNA reads as TGCAGCGTTAGGGCTGGCGCCTTCCACGGGCAGTACTTC. It codes for CSVRAGAFHGQYF.

This chain uses TRBV4-1 with TRBJ1-1; D may be TRBD1 (6 bases). The CDR3 has 13 residues. Germline loops: CDR1 MGHRA, CDR2 YSYEKL. V gave up 7 bases and J gave up 1 base, with 10 bases separating them. The CDR3 DNA is TGCGCCAGCAACCGGACAGAGAACACTGAAGCTTTCTTT. Its translation: CASNRTENTEAFF.

The CDR3 sequence is CSARDQDMGFQPQHF. As DNA, the CDR3 is TGCAGTGCTAGAGACCAGGACATGGGGTTTCAGCCCCAGCATTTT. The chain couples TRBV20-1 to TRBJ1-5, with D possibly being TRBD1 (5 bases). Trimming removed 0 bases from V and 6 bases from J, with 15 bases in between. This CDR3 has 15 residues. In germline, CDR1 is DFQATT, CDR2 SNEGSKA (reference sequence).

A remark on this clonotype: The conserved final phenylalanine or tryptophan is absent from the CDR3, which likely points to a read error. J is TRBJ2-1 and V is TRBV5-6; D call uncertain. V lost 0 bases, J lost 8 bases, and 15 bases lay in between. Germline loops: CDR1 SGHDT, CDR2 YYEEEE. This CDR3 contains 15 residues. CDR3 DNA: TGTGCCAGCAGCTTGGGACCCAAGGTAGAGGATGAGCAGTTCTTG. Amino acids: CASSLGPKVEDEQFL.

A remark on this clonotype: Relative to the germline gene, one junction end is altered; a read error may explain this. The chain has TRBV29-1 and TRBJ2-2; a weak D match, TRBD2 (6 bases). CDR3 length: 14 residues. Germline V gives CDR1 SQVTM, CDR2 ANQGSEA. The CDR3 sequence is CSVVYREFTGELSF. CDR3 sequence (DNA): TGCAGCGTTGTGTACCGGGAGTTTACCGGGGAGCTGTCTTTT.

Comment on this clonotype: The junction and the germline gene differ at one end; a read error may be behind it. Here the CDR3 DNA reads TGTGCCAGCAGCACGCGGGACGAGGGTTCACACCTCCACTTT. Residues: CASSTRDEGSHLHF. V and J are TRBV4-1 and TRBJ1-6; a possible D gene is TRBD1 (5 bases). Germline V gives CDR1 MGHRA, CDR2 YSYEKL. This CDR3 has 14 amino acids.

The chain links TRBV20-1 to TRBJ2-2, with 10 bases that match TRBD2. J was trimmed by 7 bases and V by 0 bases; bases with no gene match: 8. Per germline, CDR1 DFQATT and CDR2 SNEGSKA (reference sequence). This CDR3 spans 16 amino acids. CDR3 in amino acids: CSARDYLAGEGGELFF. DNA of the CDR3: TGCAGTGCTAGAGATTACCTAGCGGGAGAGGGCGGGGAGCTGTTTTTT.

Concerning this clonotype: The final CDR3 position lacks the conserved phenylalanine or tryptophan, pointing to a likely read error. This chain uses TRBV6-6 with TRBJ1-1; possible D gene TRBD1, 5 bases. The CDR3 loop spans 17 amino acids. Germline V gives CDR1 MNHNY, CDR2 SVGAGI (reference sequence). The V end lost 8 bases, the J end lost 4 bases, and 26 bases lay between the germline ends. The CDR3 nucleotides are TGTGCCAGCCTTCCTTTAGCCTGGGGGGACCGGAGCACTGAAGCTTTCCTT. This gives the protein CASLPLAWGDRSTEAFL.

A word on this clonotype: At one of its ends the junction is not consistent with the germline gene, which may arise from a read error. The rearrangement uses TRBV29-1 and TRBJ1-4; D uncertain. Germline loops: CDR1 SQVTM, CDR2 ANQGSEA. The CDR3 covers 12 residues. CDR3 residues: CSVPATNAKLFF. CDR3 sequence (DNA): TGCAGCGTTCCCGCTACTAATGCAAAACTGTTTTTT. Filled out from reference TRBV29-1 and TRBJ1-4, the complete variable domain reads SAVISQKPSRDICQRGTSLTIQCQVDSQVTMMFWYRQQPGQSLTLIATANQGSEATYESGFVIDKFPISRPNLTFSTLTVSNMSPEDSSIYLCSVPATNAKLFFGSGTQLSVL.

On this clonotype itself: The conserved final phenylalanine or tryptophan is absent from the CDR3, which likely points to a read error. The rearrangement links TRBV5-4 to TRBJ2-3; perhaps TRBD1 as D (6 bases). The CDR3 has 18 residues. Germline lookup yields CDR1 SGHNT and CDR2 YYREEE (reference sequence). Trimming took 3 bases from V and 6 from J, leaving 26 bases between them. CDR3 protein: CASSSRLRTVGWTDTQYL. The CDR3 DNA reads as TGTGCCAGCAGCTCGAGACTCCGGACAGTAGGTTGGACGGATACGCAGTATTTA.

The table lists this clonotype with a few counts. It may be a read error: a sequence one base away is much more abundant. The J gene is TRBJ1-3, the V gene TRBV6-6; D is ambiguous. Trimming shortened V by 10 bases and J by 4 bases, and 14 bases separated the two germline ends. The length of the CDR3 is 13 residues. Looked up from germline, CDR1 is MNHNY and CDR2 is SVGAGI (reference sequence). The CDR3 DNA sequence: TGTGCCACCGGCGCCTTCCCGGGAAACACCATATATTTT. Amino acid sequence: CATGAFPGNTIYF.